What follows is one T cell receptor beta chain and its context. There is no known antigen for this receptor. Base quality data are lacking; no much larger clone is found one base away. The data belong to a study of beta chain features in type 1 diabetes listed by TCRdb under 2018. A note on the overall study: Mean age, gender distribution, total cell number and subset yield were not different between patients and healthy donors. Across all samples, about 110 million sorted cells were examined, and cell number per subset correlated strongly with RNA yield. The study compared TCRB repertoires of sorted circulating CD4+ T cell subsets between recently diagnosed type 1 diabetes patients and matched healthy donors. Regulatory and stem cell-like memory subsets were obtained from only 8 patients and about 8 healthy donors, while naive and central memory subsets were obtained from all 28 donors. What the work shows at the level of the full study, not this receptor alone: Shorter templates might have been favored by PCR, but patient and control samples were amplified and corrected together, so both groups would have been affected equally by any skew. Only small numbers of individuals were included in the HLA sub-analyses, which left unresolved whether HLA type had any influence on TCRB rearrangement. Type 1 diabetes patients showed a moderate but significant shortening of TCRB CDR3 length in all four CD4+ subsets. Fewer insertions and more nucleotide deletions at VDJ recombination sites were observed in patients with type 1 diabetes, implying thymic rearrangement abnormalities. Naive, central memory and regulatory TCRB repertoires appeared to be more alike among patients than among healthy donors. Because cDNA was sequenced instead of genomic DNA, highly expressing activated cells could be over-represented, though the groups showed no difference in activation or CD3 levels.

The entire isolated RNA was reverse transcribed using the High Capacity cDNA Reverse Transcription Kit, and thus expressed TCRB transcripts were sequenced. Deep immunoSEQ sequencing was applied to naive, central memory and regulatory T cell samples, giving an average of around 3.8 million total reads per sample. Sorted cells were lysed in RLT buffer, and RNA was extracted using DNase-treated RNeasy Micro or Mini kits according to cell number. To prevent cross-contamination, each cell subset was processed individually, whereas patient and healthy donor samples were processed jointly. TCRB sequences were amplified from cDNA with the immunoSEQ multiplex PCR, producing 87-bp fragments spanning the CDR3 region. The amplicons were sequenced using the Illumina HiSeq platform. Concerning the study's data processing: Synthetic template baselines were used to correct PCR bias computationally, reads within Hamming distance 2 were collapsed, and singletons that could not be merged were discarded. Reads were aligned against IMGT to assign V, D and J genes, CDR3 length and insertions or deletions at six rearrangement sites. Clonotype counts were normalized to sorted cell number within each subset before computing true diversity and Gini coefficients with the tcR R package. Repertoire sharing was quantified using the overlap coefficient calculated on TCRB nucleotide sequences. This is the immuneACCESS table as TCRdb keeps it, with only in-frame sequences that have V and J called. A part of the clones is gone; compared with another copy, unresolved V genes explain less than half, and the rest is unexplained. V and J calls and clone size are as listed in that table; D and trimming were resolved from the DNA. This sample has some 220,000 clones in its table, and roughly a tenth of those were observed once. The ten largest account for 1% to 1.5% of the sample.

Each donor gave one peripheral blood draw, approximately 120 mL on average, collected into heparinised tubes. Naive, central memory, regulatory and stem cell-like memory CD4+ T cells were sorted on a BD FACSAria II using a panel including CD45RO, CCR7, CD25, CD127, CD95 and CD27. A purity above 98% was achieved for all sorted populations. PBMCs were isolated immediately by Lymphoprep density gradient centrifugation and stained directly without culture. Samples were stained and sorted in pairs, with one healthy donor and one patient per experiment, so that batch effects were minimized. From cysteine to phenylalanine, the CDR3 is 15 amino acids long. Solely the CDR3 DNA is kept, with 45 bases framed from the first base. For CDR1 and CDR2, the germline V gene (reference sequence) lists GTSNPN and SVGIG. V and J lose 0 bases and 0 bases, and a span of 9 bases separates them.

The sequence came from a man between 18 and 35 years old in good health. The V gene is TRBV30 and the J gene is TRBJ1-3; a confident D gene designation cannot be given. The sample taken for sequencing was central memory CD4+ T cells from blood. The sequenced DNA is TGTGCCTGGAGTGTACCTGTTAACTCTGGAAACACCATATATTTT. It codes for CAWSVPVNSGNTIYF.